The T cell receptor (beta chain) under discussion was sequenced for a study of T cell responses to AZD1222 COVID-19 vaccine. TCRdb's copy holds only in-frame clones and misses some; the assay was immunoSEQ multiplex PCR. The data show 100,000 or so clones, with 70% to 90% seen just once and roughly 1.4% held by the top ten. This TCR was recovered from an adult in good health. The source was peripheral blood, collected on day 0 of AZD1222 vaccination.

Written as DNA, the CDR3 is TGTGCCAGCTCTTCGGACGGCTACGAGCAGTACTTC. Protein: CASSSDGYEQYF. This chain joins TRBV18 and TRBJ2-7; D gene uncertain. Trimming pared 6 bases from V and 3 bases from J, leaving 9 bases between. Germline V gene sequence: CDR1 KGHSH, CDR2 LQKENI. This CDR3 has 12 amino acids.